This section outlines one TCR beta chain sequence together with its context. This clonotype was seen a single time. Its target antigen remains unknown. No base quality information exists; no much larger clone differs at one position. One read provides weak support. Reading the label with the study, this specimen's treatment or condition is: roughly 10-day PBMC culture with coronavirus spike peptide pools or control peptides (ViraFEST assay). To expand antigen-specific T cells with peptide pools and then pick out the expanded clonotypes through TCR sequencing, the study relied on the ViraFEST assay. The positive SARS-CoV-2 PCR tests of the convalescent patients were dated from March to December 2020, before the Alpha, Beta and Delta variants emerged in the United States. Each well held some 2 million PBMCs cultured with around 10 ug/ml peptide pools in IMDM containing roughly 4.7% human AB serum and roughly 9 IU/ml IL-2. Half of the culture medium was replaced with fresh IL-2-containing medium on days 3 and 7. After roughly 11 days of culture, CD4+ T cells were isolated by negative selection with the EasySep CD4+ T cell isolation kit. Ficoll-Paque Plus gradient centrifugation was used to isolate PBMCs from whole blood, and the isolated PBMCs were then either used fresh or cryopreserved at -140C. Each culture condition was generally run in triplicate wells.

The library was obtained by PCR. DNA from cultured CD4+ T cells was subjected to TCR sequencing with the Oncomine TCR Beta short-read assay at the Johns Hopkins FTIC core. The QIAamp micro DNA kit was used to extract genomic DNA from the cultured CD4+ T cells. Oncomine TCR Beta libraries made from cultured CD4+ T cells were pooled using unique dual indexes and sequenced on an Illumina iSeq 100. In the original analysis: Non-productive sequences were filtered out, and CDR3s that did not start with C, did not end with F or W, or were shorter than 7 amino acids were discarded. The MANAFEST web application identified antigen-specific clonotypes by comparing peptide-stimulated wells against reference wells and other culture wells. An FDR below 0.05, an odds ratio above 5, and a productive frequency above 0.1% in at least two of three replicate wells were required for clones to be considered positive. A clonotype was classed as cross-reactive if the clonotype showed significant expansion both in SARS-CoV-2 spike wells and in at least one common cold coronavirus spike condition. Levenshtein distances (stringdist) and unrooted phylogenetic trees (ape) in R version 3.6.1 were used to assess CDR3 homology. Starting from the raw public reads, TCRdb applied fastp trimming at Q25, assembled clones with MiXCR and retained in-frame beta chains. Rows with one shared CDR3 protein collapse into an entry with the most common genes and DNA. The authors' filters were not applied to this entry. The sample contains 9,500 to 15,000 distinct CDR3 sequences, more than 45% of them found a single time. Clones ranked in the top ten supply approximately 22% of the sample.

This sample stems from a study of vaccination and CD4 T cells after COVID-19 (dated by TCRdb to between 2021 and 2024). Notes on the research overall: SARS-CoV-2 positivity had been established in the convalescent patients by nasal swab PCR, and mild disease was recorded in under ten of these patients and severe disease in one. Post-COVID blood samples from convalescent patients were collected a median of around 100 days after diagnosis, with a range of 35 to 161 days. Control cultures used a CEFX viral epitope pool as positive control, an HIV-1 Nef peptide pool as negative control, or no peptide. In the convalescent cohort there were six males and four females, among whom were two Hispanic individuals, seven Caucasians, two Asians and one multiracial person. The spike-specific CD4+ TCR repertoire was compared before and after mRNA vaccination in about nine COVID-19 convalescent patients and several infection-naive healthy vaccine recipients. The cultures were stimulated with overlapping spike peptide pools from SARS-CoV-2 and from the common cold coronaviruses HCoV-NL63, HCoV-OC43 and HCoV-229E. Each participant got two doses of either the Pfizer-BioNTech BNT162b2 vaccine (n=8) or the Moderna mRNA-1273 vaccine (n=2). Post-vaccine blood samples were obtained a median of around 67 days after the second vaccine dose, with a range of about 12 to 241 days. Paper-wide results and their limitations: In convalescent patients, a median around 86% of post-vaccine SARS-CoV-2-reactive clones were detected only after vaccination, suggesting vaccine-specific priming. Of the vaccine-specific clones in convalescent patients, 304 of 307, or nearly all, reacted only to SARS-CoV-2 spike and did not cross-react with common cold coronaviruses. Only a relatively small number of convalescent patients were included in the study, and early timepoints following natural infection were not analyzed. The median number of SARS-CoV-2-reactive clonotypes rose from 21 after infection to roughly 40 after vaccination, but the change was not significant.

The receptor was isolated from a human donor who had recovered from COVID-19. Sequencing was carried out using CD4+ T cells from blood, cultured in vitro.

The nucleotide sequence is given as TGCAGTGCTAGCGGGGATGGGAGCTACGAGCAGTACTTC. Its protein is CSASGDGSYEQYF. Rearrangement joined TRBV20-1 to TRBJ2-7, and the D gene may be TRBD2, 5 bases matching. Spanning cysteine to phenylalanine, the CDR3 consists of 13 amino acids. Only the CDR3 DNA stays, 39 bases, in frame from base 1. V and J lose 3 bases and 3 bases, and a span of 12 bases separates them. CDR1 and CDR2 (DFQATT, SNEGSKA) derive from the germline V gene (reference sequence).